Below, one T cell receptor (beta chain) is given with its context. This entry comes from a study of cytomegalovirus exposure and HLA in healthy donors. Study overall: The Caucasian-associated ancestry cluster contained roughly four fifths of the roughly 390 genotyped donors.

While unrecorded immune exposures were likely, the donors were nominally healthy when sampled. This CDR3 contains 14 residues. From germline, CDR1 is SGHVS and CDR2 FNYEAQ. V lost 0 bases, J lost 7 bases, and 3 bases stayed unmatched. Amplification used 60 Vbeta primers and 13 Jbeta primers. Authors' data handling: Later, 65 million to 85 million unique TCR beta chains were counted in an analysis, and around 11 million of them were shared. This table comes from immunoSEQ multiplex PCR, and its TCRdb copy is limited to in-frame clones, with some not included. V and J calls plus clone size are reproduced from that table; the DNA served to infer D and trimming. Of 150,000 or so clones listed, around 80% are singletons.

The sequenced sample was PBMCs. J is TRBJ2-7 and V is TRBV7-6; 10 bases line up with TRBD2. The TCR sequence derives from a woman aged 40 to 50 in good health and CMV-seronegative. CDR3 in amino acids: CASSLAGLAQEQYF. The CDR3 DNA follows: TGTGCCAGCAGCTTAGCGGGACTAGCGCAAGAGCAGTACTTC.